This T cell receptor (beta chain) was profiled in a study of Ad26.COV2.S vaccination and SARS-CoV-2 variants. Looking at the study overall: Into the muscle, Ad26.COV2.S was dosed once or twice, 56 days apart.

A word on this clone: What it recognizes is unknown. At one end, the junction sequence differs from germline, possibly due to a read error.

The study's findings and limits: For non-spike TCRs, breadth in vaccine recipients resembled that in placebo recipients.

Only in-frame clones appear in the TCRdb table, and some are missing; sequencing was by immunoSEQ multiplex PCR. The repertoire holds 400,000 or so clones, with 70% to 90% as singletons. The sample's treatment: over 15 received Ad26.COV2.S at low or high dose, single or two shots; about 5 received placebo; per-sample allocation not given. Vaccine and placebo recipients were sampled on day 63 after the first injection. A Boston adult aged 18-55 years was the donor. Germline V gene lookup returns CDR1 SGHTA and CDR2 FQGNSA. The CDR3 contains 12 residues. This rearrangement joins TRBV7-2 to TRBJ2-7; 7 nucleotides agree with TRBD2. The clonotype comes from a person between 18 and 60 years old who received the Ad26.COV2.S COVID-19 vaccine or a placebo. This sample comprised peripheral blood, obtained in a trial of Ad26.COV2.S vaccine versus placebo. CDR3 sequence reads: CASSLADYEQYF. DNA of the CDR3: TGTGCCAGCAGCCTAGCGGACTACGAGCAGTACTTC.